This TCR beta chain derives from a study of CD8 T cells in ankylosing spondylitis (dated by TCRdb to about 2017). Some background on the complete study: The study profiled T cell receptor beta repertoires in healthy donors and ankylosing spondylitis patients to find disease-linked TCR variants. The full study cohort comprised 25 ankylosing spondylitis patients and 110 or so healthy donors. Peripheral blood was sampled, and synovial fluid was also collected from ankylosing spondylitis patients. The full study reports these points: Significant enrichment of the disease-linked clones was reported in matched synovial fluid samples from ankylosing spondylitis patients. Some TCR beta motif variants had previously been reported in synovial fluid and blood of reactive arthritis patients, which suggested common disease-initiation mechanisms. Blood from ankylosing spondylitis patients appeared to be characterized by a TCR beta motif made up of fewer than ten highly homologous amino acid variants. In peripheral blood, the disease-linked clones were found at relatively low frequencies and had a CD8+ phenotype.

From the cysteine up to the phenylalanine, the CDR3 has a length of 17 residues. Only CDR3 DNA remains: 51 bases, in frame from the first base. V is trimmed back by 3 bases and J by 0 bases, and the junction contains 5 bases that no gene match accounts for. The reads were generated on an Illumina HiSeq 2500. Quantitative 5'-RACE with molecular barcodes was used to prepare TCR beta libraries. The authors processed their data as follows. A new computational method based on a probabilistic model of VDJ rearrangement was used to identify disease-linked TCR variants. Starting from the raw public reads, TCRdb applied fastp trimming at Q25, assembled clones with MiXCR and retained in-frame beta chains. Each entry is one CDR3 protein sequence, shown with its most common DNA and genes. The V and J calls were not made by the authors but by TCRdb's processing. The sample records 300,000 to 400,000 distinct CDR3 sequences, 20% to 25% of which are singletons. Around 12% of the sample is held by the ten biggest clonotypes.

The table lists this clonotype with a few counts. The antigen it binds to is not known. It has no much larger one-base neighbor in the sample; base qualities were not kept. Sequencing was carried out using blood, either unsorted or a sorted T cell fraction (not recorded which). This clonotype was sampled from a male donor with ankylosing spondylitis or in good health (not recorded which). The chain uses TRBV12-3 or TRBV12-4 and TRBJ2-2, with 9 bases matching TRBD2. The CDR3 protein: CASSLGASGTNTGELFF. At the DNA level, the sequence is TGTGCCAGCAGTTTGGGAGCTAGCGGGACGAACACCGGGGAGCTGTTTTTT.